This T cell receptor (beta chain) was obtained from a study of shared clonotypes between healthy human individuals. Sequenced by immunoSEQ multiplex PCR; TCRdb stores in-frame clones only, minus some. This table holds about 1 million clones, 65% to 75% found once. This clone was counted ten times or more. Germline lookup yields CDR1 SGDLS and CDR2 YYNGEE. V was pared by 0 bases and J by 13 bases, with 17 bases between. The CDR3 loop spans 13 amino acids. The genes are TRBV9 and TRBJ2-7, with no clear D. The specimen was memory CD4+ T cells sorted from blood. Subset of the sample: CD45RA-negative fraction. This receptor was obtained from a young man in good health. The CDR3 sequence: CASSVEPGLVLYF. CDR3 DNA: TGTGCCAGCAGCGTAGAACCCGGGCTAGTGCTATACTTC.